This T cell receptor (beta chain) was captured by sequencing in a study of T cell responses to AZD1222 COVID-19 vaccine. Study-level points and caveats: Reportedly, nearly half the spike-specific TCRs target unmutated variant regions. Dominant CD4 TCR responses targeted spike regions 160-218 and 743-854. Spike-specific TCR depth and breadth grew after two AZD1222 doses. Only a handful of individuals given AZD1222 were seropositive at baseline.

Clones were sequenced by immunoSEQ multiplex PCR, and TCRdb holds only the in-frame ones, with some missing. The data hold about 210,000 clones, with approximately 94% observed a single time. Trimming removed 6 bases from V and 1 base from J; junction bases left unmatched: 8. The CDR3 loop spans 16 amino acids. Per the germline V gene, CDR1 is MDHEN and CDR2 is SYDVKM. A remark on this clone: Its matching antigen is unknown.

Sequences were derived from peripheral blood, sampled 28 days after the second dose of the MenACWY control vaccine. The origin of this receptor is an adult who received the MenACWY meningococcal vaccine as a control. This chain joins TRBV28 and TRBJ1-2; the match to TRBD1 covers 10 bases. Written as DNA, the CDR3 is TGTGCCAGCAGAGTAGGGGGACAGGGGAATAACTATGGCTACACCTTC. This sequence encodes CASRVGGQGNNYGYTF.